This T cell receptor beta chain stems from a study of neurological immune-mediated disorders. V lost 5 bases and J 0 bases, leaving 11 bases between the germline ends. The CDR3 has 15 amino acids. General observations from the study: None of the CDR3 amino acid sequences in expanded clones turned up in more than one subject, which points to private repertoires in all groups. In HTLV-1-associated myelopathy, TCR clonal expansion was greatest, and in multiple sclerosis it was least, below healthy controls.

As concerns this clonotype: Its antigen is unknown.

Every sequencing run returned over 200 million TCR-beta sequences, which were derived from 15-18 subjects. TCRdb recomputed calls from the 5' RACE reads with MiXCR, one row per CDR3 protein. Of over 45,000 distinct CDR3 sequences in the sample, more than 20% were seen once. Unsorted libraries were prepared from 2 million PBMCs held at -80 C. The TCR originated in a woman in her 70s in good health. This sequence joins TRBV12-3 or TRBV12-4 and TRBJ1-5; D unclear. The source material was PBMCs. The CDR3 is CASSPYPVSNQPQHF. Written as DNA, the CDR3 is TGTGCCAGCAGTCCCTACCCAGTTAGCAATCAGCCCCAGCATTTT.